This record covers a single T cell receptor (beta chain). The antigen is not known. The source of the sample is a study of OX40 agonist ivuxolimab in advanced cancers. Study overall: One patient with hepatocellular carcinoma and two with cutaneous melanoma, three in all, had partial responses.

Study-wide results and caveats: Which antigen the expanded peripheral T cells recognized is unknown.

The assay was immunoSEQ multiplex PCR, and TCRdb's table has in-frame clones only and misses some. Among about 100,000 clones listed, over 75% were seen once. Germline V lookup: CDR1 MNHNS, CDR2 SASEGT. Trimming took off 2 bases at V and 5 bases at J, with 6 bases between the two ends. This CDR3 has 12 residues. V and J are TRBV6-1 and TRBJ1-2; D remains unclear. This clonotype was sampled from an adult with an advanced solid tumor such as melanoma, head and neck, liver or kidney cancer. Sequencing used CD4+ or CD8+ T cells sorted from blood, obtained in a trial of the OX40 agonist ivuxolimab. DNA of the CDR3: TGTGCCAGCAGTGAACGGGTATATGGCTACACCTTC. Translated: CASSERVYGYTF.